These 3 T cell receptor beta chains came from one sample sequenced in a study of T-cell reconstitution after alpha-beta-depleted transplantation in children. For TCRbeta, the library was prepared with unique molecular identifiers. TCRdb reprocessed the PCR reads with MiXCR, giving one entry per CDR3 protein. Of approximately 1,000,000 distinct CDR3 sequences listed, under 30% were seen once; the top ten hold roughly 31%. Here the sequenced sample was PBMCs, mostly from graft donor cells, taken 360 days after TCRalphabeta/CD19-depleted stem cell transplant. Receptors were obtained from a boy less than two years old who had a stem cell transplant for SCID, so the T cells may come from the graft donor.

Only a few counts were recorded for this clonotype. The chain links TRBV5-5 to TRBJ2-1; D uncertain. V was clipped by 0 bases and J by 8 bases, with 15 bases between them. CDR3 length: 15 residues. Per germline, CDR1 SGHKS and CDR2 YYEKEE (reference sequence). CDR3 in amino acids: CASSLAGLVMHEQFF. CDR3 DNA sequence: TGTGCCAGCAGCTTGGCCGGGCTAGTCATGCATGAGCAGTTCTTC.

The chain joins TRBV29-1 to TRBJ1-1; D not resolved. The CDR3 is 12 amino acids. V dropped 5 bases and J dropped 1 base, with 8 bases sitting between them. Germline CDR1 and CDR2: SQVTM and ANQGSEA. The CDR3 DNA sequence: TGCAGCGTTAAGAAGTGGAACACTGAAGCTTTCTTT. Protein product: CSVKKWNTEAFF.

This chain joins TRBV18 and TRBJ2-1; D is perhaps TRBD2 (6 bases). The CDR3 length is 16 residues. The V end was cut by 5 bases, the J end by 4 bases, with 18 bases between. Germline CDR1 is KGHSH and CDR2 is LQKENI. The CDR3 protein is CASSSLPSAWYNEQFF. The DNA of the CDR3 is TGTGCCAGCTCATCCCTCCCTAGCGCCTGGTACAATGAGCAGTTCTTC.